The entry that follows covers one TCR beta chain sequence. The antigen it recognizes is unknown. Base qualities are not provided; no much larger clone lies one nucleotide away. The sample's time point, from its label and the paper: tumor resected at nephrectomy. The sample's treatment or condition label, decoded: 15 Gy SBRT to primary tumor, nephrectomy 4 weeks later. The samples were obtained from a clinical trial, where primary renal cell carcinomas were treated with 15 Gy stereotactic body radiation therapy and then removed by nephrectomy 4 weeks afterward. Renal cell carcinoma with clear cell pathology was present in all patients. Tumors were dissociated mechanically, digested with collagenase/hyaluronidase at 37 degrees C, processed in gentleMACS C tubes, and stored in liquid nitrogen. Genomic DNA for TCR sequencing was prepared using the QIAamp DNA Blood Mini Kit (Qiagen). Only samples passing all quality control checks were included in the analyses.

TCR beta libraries were generated from genomic DNA with the immunoSEQ kit, following the manufacturer's recommendations. Library preparation used a first multiplex PCR with proprietary primers, then a second PCR adding unique barcodes, with bead cleanups after each round. A positive control reaction and a negative control reaction, both provided in the kit, were run with every batch of samples. The final libraries underwent checking on an Agilent 4200 TapeStation D1000 ScreenTape, volumetric pooling, and quantification by qPCR. Sequencing was performed on an Illumina NextSeq500 using a MidOutput 150-cycle cartridge, with 156 Read1 cycles, 15 Index1 cycles, and the kit custom primers. The pooled library was loaded at 0.75 to 1 pM, with an approximately 20% PhiX control spiked in. As for how the authors treated the data: Vendor-processed data were analyzed in R, and a clonotype was defined as all T cells sharing the same CDR3 nucleotide sequence. In the clone abundance analyses, frequencies were normalized to the 10,000 most abundant clones in each sample. Before analysis, public T cell clones were removed, and these numbered fewer than six per sample on average. ImmunoMap was used for dominant motif analysis with the PAM10 matrix, a gap penalty of 30, and a homology threshold of 0.3, and any motif reaching a cumulative frequency of at least 0.01 was considered dominant. An abundance difference of at least 32-fold between compartments was the criterion for calling clonotypes tumor-enriched or baseline blood-enriched. Similarity between tumor and blood repertoires was quantified using the Baroni-Urbani and Buser coefficient, and groups were compared with two-tailed Wilcoxon tests in R. Not all clones reach the TCRdb copy of this immuneACCESS table, which keeps in-frame sequences only. Checked studies attribute under half of the gap to unresolved V genes and leave the rest unexplained. For V, J and clone size, that table is used; D and trimming come from the DNA. This sample comprises several thousand clones, less than 75% of them detected only once. The ten biggest clones cover under 55% of the sample.

This entry comes from a study of radiation and T cells in renal cell carcinoma (dated by TCRdb to the early 2020s). Study-wide context: A total of 53 samples underwent TCR beta sequencing, made up of 25 or so tumors and some 27 peripheral blood samples. A total of about 3.8 million unique CDR3 nucleotide sequences, encoding some 2,700,000 unique CDR3 amino acid sequences, were found across all 50 or so samples. General study outcomes and caveats: Because only small tumor regions of approximately 1 g were available, the study did not capture intratumoral heterogeneity. Higher TCR clonality was observed in irradiated tumors than in controls, with an average of around 50% of the repertoire accounted for by the top 100 clonotypes, compared with about 45% in nephrectomy-only tumors. Compared with control tumors, irradiated tumors had a greater number of dominant CDR3 motifs, and those motifs took up a bigger portion of the repertoire. Because pretreatment tumor biopsies were not available, the baseline intratumoral presence of clonotypes could not be determined. An increase in top tumor clonotypes in blood was observed from baseline to 2 weeks post-radiation, followed by contraction by 4 weeks, which was taken to suggest transient expansion of tumor-resident clones. The single-armed trial design could not address effects of radiation dose or scheduling on the TCR repertoire.

The CDR3 covers 13 residues, taking in both the cysteine and the phenylalanine. Just CDR3 DNA is preserved here, 39 bases in frame from base 1. Between the V and J ends, shortened by 4 bases and 4 bases respectively, the junction contains 10 bases. The germline V gene gives CDR1 as SGHRS and CDR2 as YFSETQ. The chain employs TRBV5-1 and TRBJ2-3; the D gene remains uncertain. The source was tumor tissue, collected from a patient whose treatment included radiotherapy and nephrectomy. The receptor was isolated from a woman aged 55-69 years with renal cell carcinoma. The sequenced DNA is TGCGCCAGCAGCCCCGAATGGGCAGATACGCAGTATTTT. This encodes CASSPEWADTQYF.